This T cell receptor beta chain was sequenced for a study of Graves' ophthalmopathy and Graves' hyperthyroidism. CDR1 and CDR2 from the germline V gene are SEHNR and FQNEAQ (reference sequence). CDR3 length equals 15 residues. With V trimmed by 1 base and J by 0 bases, 2 bases remained unmatched. The authors amplified TCR beta CDR3 regions, and they did so from RNA transcripts for repertoire sequencing. RT-PCR with HTBI primers came first, then second-round multiplex PCR. TCRdb re-derived calls from the multiplex PCR reads in MiXCR, one entry per CDR3 protein. The data show 740,000 or so distinct CDR3 sequences, around 40% seen once.

What was sequenced was peripheral blood. This chain uses TRBV7-9 with TRBJ1-2; the match to TRBD1 covers 7 bases. This receptor was identified in an adult man with Graves' ophthalmopathy. CDR3 sequence reads: CASSLGQGTNYGYTF. The DNA for the CDR3 is TGTGCCAGCAGCTTAGGACAGGGAACTAACTATGGCTACACCTTC.